This paragraph covers one TCR beta chain sequence. These data originate in a study of OX40 agonist ivuxolimab in advanced cancers. Autoimmune disease history or systemic immunosuppression disqualified patients. Sequenced by immunoSEQ multiplex PCR; TCRdb stores in-frame clones only, minus some. This sample has about 15,000 clones, with 70% to 80% found just once. Sequences were derived from CD4+ or CD8+ T cells sorted from blood, sampled in a trial of the OX40 agonist ivuxolimab. The receptor was isolated from an adult with an advanced solid tumor such as melanoma, head and neck, liver or kidney cancer.

CDR3 region: CASSGPITSNYGYTF. The CDR3 nucleotides are TGTGCCAGCTCCGGCCCCATAACCTCTAACTATGGCTACACCTTC. The chain combines TRBV11-2 with TRBJ1-2, with no clear D. Between the trimmed V and J ends, which lost 8 bases and 0 bases, there was a span of 16 bases. This CDR3 is 15 amino acids long. CDR1 is SGHAT and CDR2 is FQNNGV in the germline V gene.